This TCR beta chain was captured in a study of spatial heterogeneity in lung cancer. This clonotype has more than one count but fewer than ten. As for time point: sample taken at primary tumor resection. The study sequenced unsorted whole RNA from tumor, nontumor lung or frozen PBMC. Germline CDR1 ENHRY, CDR2 SYGVKD. The ends lost 3 bases at V and 3 bases at J; junction bases unmatched: 2. The CDR3 length is 15 residues. TCRdb reanalysed the 5' RACE reads using MiXCR and keeps one entry per CDR3 protein. The sample consists of under 11,000 distinct CDR3 sequences, about 3.8% of them appearing once. The origin of this receptor is a female donor with early-stage non-small cell lung cancer. The material sequenced was PBMCs, taken at surgery. This chain joins TRBV10-3 and TRBJ2-3, with 11 bases fitting TRBD2. CDR3 amino acids: CAISELAGETDTQYF. The DNA for the CDR3 is TGTGCCATCAGTGAACTAGCGGGAGAGACAGATACGCAGTATTTT.